This entry lists 18 T cell receptor beta chains sequenced from one sample in a study of T-cell memory formation after mild COVID-19. TCRdb fed the 5' RACE reads into MiXCR, producing one record per CDR3 protein. The data show about 430,000 distinct CDR3 sequences, with 24% seen just once and 8.5% to 9% held by the top ten. The sample taken for sequencing was PBMCs or a T cell subset sorted from them (not recorded which). The receptors originated from an adult woman who had mild COVID-19 (a few samples of this study predate the infection). Cell type and time point are not known.

The chain couples TRBV9 to TRBJ1-2, with no clear D. The CDR3 is made up of 16 amino acids. Trimming cost V 0 bases and J 1 base, with 13 bases left between them. CDR1 SGDLS and CDR2 YYNGEE come from the germline V gene. CDR3 sequence reads: CASSVGAGLGNYGYTF. CDR3 DNA: TGTGCCAGCAGCGTAGGGGCTGGATTGGGTAACTATGGCTACACCTTC.

This clonotype was picked up a small number of times. DNA for the CDR3: TGTGCCAGCAGTTCCCTGGTCAGCAACACTGAAGCTTTCTTT. It translates to CASSSLVSNTEAFF. This chain joins TRBV12-3 or TRBV12-4 and TRBJ1-1, with D uncertain. Trimming pared 4 bases from V and 2 bases from J, leaving 11 bases between. This CDR3 has 14 residues.

Only a few counts were recorded for this clonotype. V gene TRBV15 combines with J gene TRBJ1-5; D unclear. V was trimmed by 0 bases and J by 5 bases, leaving 5 bases between them. Germline lookup yields CDR1 LNHNV and CDR2 YYDKDF (reference sequence). This CDR3 contains 13 residues. CDR3 loop: CATSRDRDQPQHF. DNA for the CDR3: TGTGCCACCAGCAGAGATCGCGATCAGCCCCAGCATTTT.

This clonotype has more than one count but fewer than ten. J is TRBJ2-2 and V is TRBV4-3, with 12 bases matching TRBD2. V was pared by 3 bases and J by 6 bases, with 2 bases of the junction left unmatched. Germline lookup yields CDR1 LGHNA and CDR2 YSLEER. This CDR3 comprises 15 residues. The CDR3 loop reads CASSQTSGRPGELFF. The CDR3 nucleotides are TGCGCCAGCAGCCAGACTAGCGGGAGACCCGGGGAGCTGTTTTTT.

The CDR3 nucleotides read TGCAGTGCAAGACCTCCGAACGGGGGCACTGAAGCTTTCTTT. Protein sequence: CSARPPNGGTEAFF. The chain has TRBV20-1 and TRBJ1-1; D might be TRBD1 (5 bases). CDR3 length equals 14 residues. V dropped 6 bases and J dropped 4 bases, with 18 bases sitting between them. The germline CDR1 and CDR2 sequences are DFQATT and SNEGSKA (reference sequence).

This clonotype was seen at least ten times. The chain couples TRBV20-1 to TRBJ2-7, with D perhaps TRBD1 or TRBD2 (6 bases each). CDR3 length: 15 residues. Germline V gives CDR1 DFQATT, CDR2 SNEGSKA (reference sequence). V lost 6 bases to trimming and J lost 1 base, with 19 bases between them. The CDR3 loop is CSAPLTGGGSYEQYF. CDR3 in DNA: TGCAGTGCCCCTCTGACAGGAGGGGGATCCTACGAGCAGTACTTC.

V is TRBV2 and J is TRBJ2-1; D not resolved. Germline CDR1 SNHLY, CDR2 FYNNEI. Trimming cost V 7 bases and J 9 bases, with 16 bases left between them. The CDR3 has 13 amino acids. The CDR3 region is CASTMDGPGEQFF. CDR3 in DNA: TGTGCCAGCACTATGGACGGTCCGGGTGAGCAGTTCTTC.

The V and J genes are TRBV29-1 and TRBJ1-1, with TRBD1 matching over 11 bases. The junction had 1 base not matched to a gene; V was cut back by 4 bases and J by 6 bases. The CDR3 consists of 12 residues. Per the germline V gene, CDR1 is SQVTM and CDR2 is ANQGSEA. CDR3 in amino acids: CSVGTGGSEAFF. DNA of the CDR3: TGCAGCGTTGGGACAGGGGGCTCTGAAGCTTTCTTT.

V is TRBV7-6 and J is TRBJ2-1, with 9 bases identical to TRBD1. With V trimmed by 3 bases and J by 4 bases, 10 bases remained unmatched. The CDR3 extends over 17 amino acids. Per germline, CDR1 SGHVS and CDR2 FNYEAQ. As DNA, the CDR3 is TGTGCCAGCAGCTTGGAATTGGGACAGGGTCGGTACAATGAGCAGTTCTTC. Translation gives CASSLELGQGRYNEQFF.

This clonotype showed up just a few times. V usage is TRBV7-9 and J usage is TRBJ2-7, with D perhaps matching TRBD2 (5 bases). Germline CDR1 SEHNR, CDR2 FQNEAQ (reference sequence). The ends were cut back, 1 base at V and 6 bases at J, with 13 bases in the middle. The CDR3 is 14 amino acids. CDR3 region: CASSLDRGAGEQYF. CDR3 bases: TGTGCCAGCAGCTTAGATCGGGGTGCTGGCGAGCAGTACTTC.

A few counts support this clonotype. This rearrangement joins TRBV7-2 to TRBJ1-2; no clear D. This CDR3 is built from 14 residues. In germline, CDR1 is SGHTA, CDR2 FQGNSA. The V gene lost 2 bases and the J gene lost 4 bases, with 11 bases spanning the gap. The CDR3 nucleotides are TGTGCCAGCAGCTTACAGTCCTCTACCTATGGCTACACCTTC. As protein: CASSLQSSTYGYTF.

The CDR3 bases are TGTGCCAGCAGCCAAGATCTGGGGACAGGGATCTATTCACCCCTCCACTTT. It codes for CASSQDLGTGIYSPLHF. This chain joins TRBV14 and TRBJ1-6; 9 nucleotides match TRBD1. CDR1 and CDR2 from the germline V gene are SGHDN and FVKESK. This CDR3 has 17 residues. After removal of 0 bases from V and 8 bases from J, the junction contained 8 bases not matched to a gene.

The chain is built from TRBV3-1 and TRBJ2-5; D gene unclear. Germline CDR1 is LGHDT and CDR2 is YNNKEL (reference sequence). V was trimmed by 1 base and J by 0 bases, leaving 6 bases between them. This CDR3 contains 14 residues. CDR3 sequence: CASSQVRNQETQYF. Written as DNA, the CDR3 is TGTGCCAGCAGCCAAGTGAGGAACCAAGAGACCCAGTACTTC.

Ten or more counts support this clonotype. CDR3 region: CASSLEPNTGELFF. The DNA of the CDR3 is TGCGCCAGCAGCTTGGAACCGAACACCGGGGAGCTGTTTTTT. The chain is built from TRBV5-1 and TRBJ2-2; D ambiguous. CDR1 SGHRS and CDR2 YFSETQ come from the germline V gene. CDR3 length: 14 residues. V lost 0 bases to trimming and J lost 0 bases, with 3 bases between them.

This clonotype has just a few counts. The rearrangement joins TRBV9 to TRBJ2-3, with 9 positions matching TRBD2. J was trimmed by 3 bases and V by 0 bases; bases with no gene match: 5. Germline CDR1 and CDR2: SGDLS and YYNGEE. CDR3 size: 16 residues. For the CDR3, the DNA is TGTGCCAGCAGCGTAGCCATGCTAGCGGGGACAGATACGCAGTATTTT. Residues: CASSVAMLAGTDTQYF.

This clonotype was seen only a few times. CDR3 in DNA: TGTGCCAGCAGTTACTCGCGGTGGGGCCAGGGCTATGGCTACACCTTC. Amino acids: CASSYSRWGQGYGYTF. The chain carries TRBV6-5 and TRBJ1-2; TRBD1 is a possible D gene (5 bases). Germline V gives CDR1 MNHEY, CDR2 SVGAGI. The CDR3 loop spans 16 amino acids. Trimming shortened V by 0 bases and J by 4 bases, and 15 bases separated the two germline ends.

Only a few counts were recorded for this clonotype. The chain uses TRBV29-1 and TRBJ2-4; TRBD1 is a possible D gene (5 bases). From germline, CDR1 is SQVTM and CDR2 ANQGSEA. The CDR3 spans 12 residues. V was cut by 6 bases and J by 7 bases, with 13 bases left in between. Written as DNA, the CDR3 is TGCAGCGTGGGGCCCGATCCGAACATTCAGTACTTC. It yields the protein CSVGPDPNIQYF.

The V and J genes are TRBV11-3 and TRBJ1-4; D perhaps matches TRBD1 (5 bases). V lost 3 bases and J 8 bases, leaving 13 bases between the germline ends. Germline V gene sequence: CDR1 SGHNT, CDR2 YENEEA. This CDR3 is 14 amino acids long. CDR3 in DNA: TGTGCCAGCAGCTTTGTAGGGGCGAGGGAAAAACTGTTTTTT. As protein: CASSFVGAREKLFF.